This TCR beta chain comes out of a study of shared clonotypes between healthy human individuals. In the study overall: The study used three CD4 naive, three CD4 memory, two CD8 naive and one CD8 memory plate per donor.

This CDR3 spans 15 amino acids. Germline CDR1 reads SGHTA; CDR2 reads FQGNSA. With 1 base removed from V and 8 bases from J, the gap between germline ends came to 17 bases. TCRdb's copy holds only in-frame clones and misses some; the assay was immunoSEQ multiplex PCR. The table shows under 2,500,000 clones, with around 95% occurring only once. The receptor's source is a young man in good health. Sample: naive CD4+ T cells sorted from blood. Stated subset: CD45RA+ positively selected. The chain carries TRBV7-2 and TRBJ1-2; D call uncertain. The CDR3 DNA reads TGTGCCAGCAGCTTAGTCGGCGAGGTCCCGGTGGGCTACACCTTC. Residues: CASSLVGEVPVGYTF.